Detailed here is one T cell receptor beta chain. Sequencing was performed with immunoSEQ multiplex PCR; in TCRdb, only in-frame clones are kept and a portion is missing. The profile shows roughly 150,000 clones, roughly 84% of them singletons. This sample was taken from a study of blood T cell repertoires in COVID-19. Individuals drawn from 20 to 30 US areas were roughly 18 to 89 years old. Participant-given clinical history determined each cohort assignment. The J segment lost 10 bases and the V segment lost 4 bases, leaving 2 bases of the junction unmatched. The CDR3 runs 11 residues. Germline assignment: CDR1 MNHEY and CDR2 SVGEGT.

Material: PBMCs or T cells enriched from blood (not recorded which). This sequence was found in a man aged 50 or older in a cohort exposed to, infected with or recovered from COVID-19 (not recorded which). V is TRBV6-2 or TRBV6-3 and J is TRBJ1-2; 8 nucleotides match TRBD1. Written as DNA, the CDR3 is TGTGCCAGCAGTTCGGACAGGGTCTACACCTTC. Protein: CASSSDRVYTF.